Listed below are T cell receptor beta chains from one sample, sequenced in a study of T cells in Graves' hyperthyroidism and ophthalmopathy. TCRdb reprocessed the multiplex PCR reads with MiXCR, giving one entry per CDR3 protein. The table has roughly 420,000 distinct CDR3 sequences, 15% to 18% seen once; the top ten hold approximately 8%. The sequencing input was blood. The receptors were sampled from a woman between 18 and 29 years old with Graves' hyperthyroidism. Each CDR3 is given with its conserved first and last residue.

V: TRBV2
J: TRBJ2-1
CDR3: CASTPGQGPHNEQFF

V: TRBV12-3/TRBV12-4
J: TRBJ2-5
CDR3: CASSQEGRQETQYF

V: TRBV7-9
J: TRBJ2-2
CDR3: CASSKDEGTGELFF

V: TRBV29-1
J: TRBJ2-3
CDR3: CSVGIAGAYTQYF

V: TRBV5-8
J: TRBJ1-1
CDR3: CASSLVLEQRTEAFF

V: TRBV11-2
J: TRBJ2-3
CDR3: CASSLRLAEFTDTQYF

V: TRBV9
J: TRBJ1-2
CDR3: CASSVGGTYGYTF

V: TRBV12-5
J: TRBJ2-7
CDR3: CASEQNPYEQYF

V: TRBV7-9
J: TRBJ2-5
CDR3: CASSQGAGLAPIETQYF

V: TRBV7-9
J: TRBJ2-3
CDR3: CASSFTTGGADTQYF

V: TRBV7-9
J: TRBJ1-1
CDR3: CASSSLWTELNTEAFF

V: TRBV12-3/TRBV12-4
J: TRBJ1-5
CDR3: CASRELNQPQHF

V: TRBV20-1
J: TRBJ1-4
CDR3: CSARRSKGFSANEKLFF

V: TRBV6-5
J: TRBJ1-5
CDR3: CASSYSANSQPQHF

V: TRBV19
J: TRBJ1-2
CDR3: CASSTTGVYGYTF

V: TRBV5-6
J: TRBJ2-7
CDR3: CASSLKGWSSYEQYF

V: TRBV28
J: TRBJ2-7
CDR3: CASSLSGTGIYEQYF

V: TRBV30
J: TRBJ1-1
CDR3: CAWRRGSTEAFF

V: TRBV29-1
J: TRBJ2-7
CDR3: CSVDLGPYEQYF

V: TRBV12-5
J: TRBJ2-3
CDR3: CASGPGSGDTQYF

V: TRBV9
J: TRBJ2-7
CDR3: CASSPHPGPDSYEQYF

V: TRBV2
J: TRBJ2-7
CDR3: CASFPGLGTEQYF

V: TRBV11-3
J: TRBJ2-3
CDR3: CASSSGWAGGSSTDTQYF

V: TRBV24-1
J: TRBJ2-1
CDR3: CATSLPPGTSGRSSYNEKFF

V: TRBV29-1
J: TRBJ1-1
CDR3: CSAEVQENTEAFF

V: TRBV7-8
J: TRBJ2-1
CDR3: CASSSPMTNSEQFF

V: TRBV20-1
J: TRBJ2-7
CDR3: CSARDRVNSYEQYF

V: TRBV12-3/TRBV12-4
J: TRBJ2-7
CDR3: CASSFGRFYEQYF

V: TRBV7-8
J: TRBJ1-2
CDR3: CASSLVQGPLLYGYTF

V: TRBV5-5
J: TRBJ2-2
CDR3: CASSPPTTGELFF

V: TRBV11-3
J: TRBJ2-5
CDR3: CASSLDGTGGTQYF

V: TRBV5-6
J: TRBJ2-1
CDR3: CASSLAAGTGEQFF

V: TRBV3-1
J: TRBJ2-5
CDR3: CASSQDAGPGAEAQYF

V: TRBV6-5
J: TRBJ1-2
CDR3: CASSYSGSNYGYTF

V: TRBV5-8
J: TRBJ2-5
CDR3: CASSLERRMSETQYF

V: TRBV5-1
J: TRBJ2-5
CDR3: CASSLAAGREETQYF

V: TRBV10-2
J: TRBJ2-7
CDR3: CASSSSGSYEQYF

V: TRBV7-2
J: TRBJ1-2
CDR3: CASSLDLTDYGYTF

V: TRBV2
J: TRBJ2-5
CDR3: CASSVASGRETQYF

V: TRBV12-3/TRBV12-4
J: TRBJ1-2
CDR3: CASSYQTGKNYGYTF

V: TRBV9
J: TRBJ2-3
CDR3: CASSVASGRAMSADTQYF

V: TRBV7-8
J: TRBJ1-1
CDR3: CASSFTKGNTEAFF

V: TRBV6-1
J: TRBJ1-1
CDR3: CASLPRAVFMNTEAFF

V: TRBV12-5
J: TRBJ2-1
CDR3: CASGLRAVFAEQFF

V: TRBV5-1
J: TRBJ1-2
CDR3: CASSFAEAYGYTF

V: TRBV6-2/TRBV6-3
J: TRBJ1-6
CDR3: CASRVGHLNSPLHF